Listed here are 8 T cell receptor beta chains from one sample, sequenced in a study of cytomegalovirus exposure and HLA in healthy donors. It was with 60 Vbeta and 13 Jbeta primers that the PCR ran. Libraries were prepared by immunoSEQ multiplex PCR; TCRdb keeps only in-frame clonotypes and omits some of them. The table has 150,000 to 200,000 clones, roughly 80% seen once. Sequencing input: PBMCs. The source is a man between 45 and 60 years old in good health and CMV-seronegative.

CDR3 bases: TGTGCCAGCAGCTTAGCTCAGCGGGTGCAGTATTTT. Its translation: CASSLAQRVQYF. This sequence joins TRBV11-2 and TRBJ2-3; maybe TRBD2 (6 bases). This CDR3 comprises 12 residues. V dropped 1 base and J dropped 11 bases, with 10 bases sitting between them. Germline loops: CDR1 SGHAT, CDR2 FQNNGV.

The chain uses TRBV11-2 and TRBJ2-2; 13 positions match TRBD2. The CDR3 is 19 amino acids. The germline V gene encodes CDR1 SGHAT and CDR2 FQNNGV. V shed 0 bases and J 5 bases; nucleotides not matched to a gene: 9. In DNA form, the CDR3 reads TGTGCCAGCAGCTTAGATCGACTAGCGGGGGGTATGGGGACCGGGGAGCTGTTTTTT. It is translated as CASSLDRLAGGMGTGELFF.

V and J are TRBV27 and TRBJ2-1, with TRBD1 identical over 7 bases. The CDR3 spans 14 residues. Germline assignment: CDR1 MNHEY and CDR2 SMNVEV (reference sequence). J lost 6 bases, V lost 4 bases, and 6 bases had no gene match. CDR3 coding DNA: TGTGCCAGCAGTTCGTGGACAGGCGGCAATGAGCAGTTCTTC. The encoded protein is CASSSWTGGNEQFF.

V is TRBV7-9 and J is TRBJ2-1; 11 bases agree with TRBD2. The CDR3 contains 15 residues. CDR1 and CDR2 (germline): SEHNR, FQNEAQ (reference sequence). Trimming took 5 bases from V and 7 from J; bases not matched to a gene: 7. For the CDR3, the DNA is TGTGCCAGCAGCGTTCCGGGACTAGCGGCGAATGAGCAGTTCTTC. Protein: CASSVPGLAANEQFF.

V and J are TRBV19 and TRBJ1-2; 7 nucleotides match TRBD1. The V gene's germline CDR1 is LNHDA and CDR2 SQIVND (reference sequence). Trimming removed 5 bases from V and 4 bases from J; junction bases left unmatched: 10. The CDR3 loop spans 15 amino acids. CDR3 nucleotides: TGTGCCAGTAGTTTCGAGGAGGGGACAGCCTATGGCTACACCTTC. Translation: CASSFEEGTAYGYTF.

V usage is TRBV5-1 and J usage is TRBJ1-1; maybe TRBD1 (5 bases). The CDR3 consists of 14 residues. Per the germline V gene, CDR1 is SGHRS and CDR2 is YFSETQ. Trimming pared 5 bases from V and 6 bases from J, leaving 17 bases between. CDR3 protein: CASSSRGLRSEAFF. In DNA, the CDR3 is TGCGCCAGCAGTTCAAGGGGTTTGAGGTCTGAAGCTTTCTTT.

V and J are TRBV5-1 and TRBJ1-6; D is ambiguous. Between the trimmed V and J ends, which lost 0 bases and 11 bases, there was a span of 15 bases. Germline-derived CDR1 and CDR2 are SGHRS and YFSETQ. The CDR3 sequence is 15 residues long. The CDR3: CASSLAEGVGPPLHF. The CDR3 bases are TGCGCCAGCAGCTTGGCAGAGGGAGTGGGTCCACCCCTCCACTTT.

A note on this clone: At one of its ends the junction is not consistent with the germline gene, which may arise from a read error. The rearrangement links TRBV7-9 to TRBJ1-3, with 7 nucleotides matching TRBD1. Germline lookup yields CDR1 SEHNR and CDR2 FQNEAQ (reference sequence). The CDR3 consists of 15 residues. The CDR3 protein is CSSSFISRGSNTIYF. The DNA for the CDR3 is TGTTCCAGCAGCTTTATCAGCAGGGGGTCTAACACCATATATTTT.